This paragraph covers one T cell receptor (beta chain) sequence. The antigen is not known. The donors were members of the validation cohort, which comprised 100 to 150 subjects and was separate from the first cohort of some 680 subjects. Repertoires were generated with immunoSEQ multiplex PCR, while TCRdb's copy carries only in-frame clones and drops some. This table holds under 85,000 clones, approximately 95% found once. In germline, CDR1 is MNHNS, CDR2 SASEGT. V dropped 2 bases and J dropped 2 bases, with 16 bases sitting between them. This CDR3 is 17 amino acids long. These data belong to a study of cytomegalovirus exposure and HLA in healthy donors. Looking at the study overall: Later analysis reported that the 110 or so validation repertoires shared the platform of the approximately 690 first-cohort repertoires. Regarding the study as a whole: The study listed approximately 170 cytomegalovirus-associated TCR beta chains.

This clonotype was sampled from a woman under 30 in good health and CMV-seronegative. Source material: PBMCs. V usage is TRBV6-1 and J usage is TRBJ1-3, with TRBD1 as a possible D gene (5 bases). The CDR3 region is CASSERGRFDTGNTIYF. The CDR3 coding sequence is TGTGCCAGCAGTGAAAGGGGCAGGTTCGACACTGGAAACACCATATATTTT.